These 17 T cell receptor beta chains came from one sample sequenced in a study of OX40 agonist ivuxolimab in advanced cancers. Library generation was performed with the immunoSEQ multiplex PCR assay. As stored in TCRdb, this immuneACCESS dataset retains in-frame rearrangements with V and J assigned. A fraction of the clones does not appear; measured against another copy, unresolved V genes explain less than half of the discrepancy, and the remainder lacks a known reason. The sample table contains about 44,000 clones; only one count was recorded for roughly 80% of them. Under 7% of the sample belongs to the ten largest clones. The source material was CD4+ or CD8+ T cells sorted from blood, sampled in a trial of the OX40 agonist ivuxolimab. These receptors were taken from an adult with an advanced solid tumor such as melanoma, head and neck, liver or kidney cancer.

The V call is TRBV7-9, the J call TRBJ1-3, with 11 bases aligning to TRBD1. The junction had 5 bases not matched to a gene; V was cut back by 3 bases and J by 4 bases. The CDR3 runs to 16 residues. CDR1 and CDR2 (germline): SEHNR, FQNEAQ (reference sequence). The CDR3 loop is CASSFGTGGSGNTIYF. DNA for the CDR3: TGTGCCAGCAGCTTCGGGACAGGGGGGTCCGGAAACACCATATATTTT.

The CDR3 is CASSVPGADTQYF. The CDR3 DNA sequence: TGTGCCAGCAGCGTACCGGGGGCAGATACGCAGTATTTT. The V call is TRBV9, the J call TRBJ2-3; D is perhaps TRBD2 (6 bases). V lost 1 base to trimming and J lost 4 bases, with 7 bases between them. Germline assignment: CDR1 SGDLS and CDR2 YYNGEE. The CDR3 is 13 amino acids.

The chain is built from TRBV6-1 and TRBJ2-3, with D perhaps TRBD1 (5 bases). V was cut by 2 bases and J by 5 bases, with 14 bases left in between. Per germline, CDR1 MNHNS and CDR2 SASEGT. This CDR3 has 15 amino acids. The CDR3 nucleotides are TGTGCCAGCAGTGAACTATTAAGTCAGGGAGATACGCAGTATTTT. It yields the protein CASSELLSQGDTQYF.

This chain connects TRBV7-2 to TRBJ2-6; D is uncertain. The CDR3 extends over 16 amino acids. Trimming took 4 bases from V and 0 from J, leaving 10 bases between them. Germline values: CDR1 SGHTA, CDR2 FQGNSA. The CDR3 nucleotides are TGTGCCAGCAGCTCTAGACCGGGCTCTGGGGCCAACGTCCTGACTTTC. It codes for CASSSRPGSGANVLTF.

CDR3 residues: CASSLFGFPQRTSNYGYTF. CDR3 bases: TGTGCCAGCAGCTTATTTGGTTTCCCGCAAAGGACGTCTAACTATGGCTACACCTTC. The chain links TRBV7-6 to TRBJ1-2; unclear D gene. The germline gives CDR1 SGHVS, CDR2 FNYEAQ. The V and J ends lost 2 bases and 0 bases respectively, with 22 bases between them. The CDR3 sequence is 19 residues long. The variable domain in full, with the rest retrieved from reference TRBV7-6 and TRBJ1-2, is GAGVSQSPRYKVTKRGQDVALRCDPISGHVSLYWYRQALGQGPEFLTYFNYEAQQDKSGLPNDRFSAERPEGSISTLTIQRTEQRDSAMYRCASSLFGFPQRTSNYGYTFGSGTRLTVV.

The CDR3 bases are TGTGCCACCTCAGCAGGAAACACCATATATTTT. This gives the protein CATSAGNTIYF. V is TRBV19 and J is TRBJ1-3; D gene ambiguous. V was pared by 10 bases and J by 4 bases, with 8 bases between. The V gene's germline CDR1 is LNHDA and CDR2 SQIVND (reference sequence). There are 11 residues in the CDR3.

The V call is TRBV5-1, the J call TRBJ2-7, with a possible D match to TRBD1 (6 bases). Trimming left V 3 bases short and J 2 bases short, with 15 bases between. This CDR3 spans 15 amino acids. Germline loops: CDR1 SGHRS, CDR2 YFSETQ. CDR3 in amino acids: CASSSTRTDTYEQYF. As DNA, the CDR3 is TGCGCCAGCAGCTCGACGAGGACAGATACCTACGAGCAGTACTTC.

V gene TRBV5-1 combines with J gene TRBJ2-2; 9 nucleotides line up with TRBD2. The germline gives CDR1 SGHRS, CDR2 YFSETQ. The V and J ends lost 5 bases and 0 bases, in that order; junction bases with no gene match: 5. This CDR3 spans 16 amino acids. The CDR3 DNA reads as TGCGCCAGCAGTAAAGCGGGAGGTCCGAACACCGGGGAGCTGTTTTTT. Translated: CASSKAGGPNTGELFF.

This chain connects TRBV4-3 to TRBJ1-1; TRBD1 agrees at 7 bases. CDR3 size: 16 residues. Germline V lookup: CDR1 LGHNA, CDR2 YSLEER. V was clipped by 0 bases and J by 1 base; unmatched bases: 5. For the CDR3, the DNA is TGCGCCAGCAGCCAAGATGCGGGACAGCAGAACACTGAAGCTTTCTTT. Protein: CASSQDAGQQNTEAFF.

V gene TRBV19 combines with J gene TRBJ1-5; no clear D gene. V was trimmed by 5 bases and J by 1 base, leaving 18 bases between them. This CDR3 has 17 residues. Germline values: CDR1 LNHDA, CDR2 SQIVND (reference sequence). CDR3 in amino acids: CASSPRHGIGSNQPQHF. As DNA, the CDR3 is TGTGCCAGTAGTCCCCGCCATGGGATCGGGAGCAATCAGCCCCAGCATTTT.

The genes are TRBV5-1 and TRBJ2-3, with 12 nucleotides matching TRBD2. The length of the CDR3 is 17 residues. Germline V gene sequence: CDR1 SGHRS, CDR2 YFSETQ. Trimming at V came to 3 bases and at J to 4 bases, leaving 9 bases not matched to a gene. The CDR3 loop reads CASSSATSGSGADTQYF. The CDR3, as DNA: TGCGCCAGCAGCTCCGCGACTAGCGGGAGTGGGGCAGATACGCAGTATTTT. Variable domain in full (rest from reference TRBV5-1 and TRBJ2-3): KAGVTQTPRYLIKTRGQQVTLSCSPISGHRSVSWYQQTPGQGLQFLFEYFSETQRNKGNFPGRFSGRQFSNSRSEMNVSTLELGDSALYLCASSSATSGSGADTQYFGPGTRLTVL.

V is TRBV19 and J is TRBJ2-6; D perhaps matches TRBD2 (5 bases). There are 14 residues in the CDR3. With 6 bases removed from V and 0 bases from J, the gap between germline ends came to 6 bases. Germline CDR1 and CDR2: LNHDA and SQIVND (reference sequence). The CDR3 here is CASRRDSGANVLTF. The CDR3 bases are TGTGCCAGTAGACGGGACTCTGGGGCCAACGTCCTGACTTTC.

The rearrangement links TRBV4-3 to TRBJ2-5; 14 nucleotides line up with TRBD2. This CDR3 comprises 16 residues. V shed 2 bases and J 4 bases; nucleotides not matched to a gene: 3. Germline V gene data show CDR1 as LGHNA and CDR2 as YSLEER. CDR3 loop: CASSQSGTSGRETQYF. Here the CDR3 DNA reads TGCGCCAGCAGCCAATCCGGGACTAGCGGGAGAGAGACCCAGTACTTC.

The table lists this clone with a few counts. The V gene is TRBV18, the J gene TRBJ1-1, with TRBD1 identical over 9 bases. The CDR3 consists of 15 residues. CDR1 KGHSH and CDR2 LQKENI come from the germline V gene. The V gene end was trimmed by 3 bases and the J gene end by 3 bases; junction bases not matched to a gene: 5. CDR3 bases: TGTGCCAGCTCACCGTTGGGACAGGGTGACACTGAAGCTTTCTTT. It codes for CASSPLGQGDTEAFF.

To note about this clone: Other DNA variants within this sample encode the same CDR3. The gene calls are TRBV7-9 and TRBJ2-1; D gene ambiguous. Germline loops: CDR1 SEHNR, CDR2 FQNEAQ (reference sequence). This CDR3 is 13 amino acids long. Trimming pared 1 base from V and 1 base from J, leaving 2 bases between. Written as DNA, the CDR3 is TGTGCCAGCAGCTTAGGATCCTACAATGAGCAGTTCTTC. Translated, it gives CASSLGSYNEQFF.

This clone counts as medium-sized (0.01 to 0.1%). The rearrangement links TRBV14 to TRBJ1-1; TRBD1 is a possible D gene (6 bases). The CDR3 consists of 13 residues. Trimming left V 4 bases short and J 5 bases short, with 11 bases between. The germline V gene encodes CDR1 SGHDN and CDR2 FVKESK. This CDR3 reads CASSLQGNTEAFF. CDR3 nucleotides: TGTGCCAGCAGCCTACAGGGAAATACTGAAGCTTTCTTT.

The DNA of the CDR3 is TGTGCCAGCAGTAAAGGACTAGCGGGAGCGGATGGGGACATTCAGTACTTC. This gives the protein CASSKGLAGADGDIQYF. V gene TRBV6-1 combines with J gene TRBJ2-4; 13 nucleotides line up with TRBD2. This CDR3 comprises 17 residues. V was pared by 5 bases and J by 8 bases, with 12 bases of the junction left unmatched. In germline, CDR1 is MNHNS, CDR2 SASEGT.